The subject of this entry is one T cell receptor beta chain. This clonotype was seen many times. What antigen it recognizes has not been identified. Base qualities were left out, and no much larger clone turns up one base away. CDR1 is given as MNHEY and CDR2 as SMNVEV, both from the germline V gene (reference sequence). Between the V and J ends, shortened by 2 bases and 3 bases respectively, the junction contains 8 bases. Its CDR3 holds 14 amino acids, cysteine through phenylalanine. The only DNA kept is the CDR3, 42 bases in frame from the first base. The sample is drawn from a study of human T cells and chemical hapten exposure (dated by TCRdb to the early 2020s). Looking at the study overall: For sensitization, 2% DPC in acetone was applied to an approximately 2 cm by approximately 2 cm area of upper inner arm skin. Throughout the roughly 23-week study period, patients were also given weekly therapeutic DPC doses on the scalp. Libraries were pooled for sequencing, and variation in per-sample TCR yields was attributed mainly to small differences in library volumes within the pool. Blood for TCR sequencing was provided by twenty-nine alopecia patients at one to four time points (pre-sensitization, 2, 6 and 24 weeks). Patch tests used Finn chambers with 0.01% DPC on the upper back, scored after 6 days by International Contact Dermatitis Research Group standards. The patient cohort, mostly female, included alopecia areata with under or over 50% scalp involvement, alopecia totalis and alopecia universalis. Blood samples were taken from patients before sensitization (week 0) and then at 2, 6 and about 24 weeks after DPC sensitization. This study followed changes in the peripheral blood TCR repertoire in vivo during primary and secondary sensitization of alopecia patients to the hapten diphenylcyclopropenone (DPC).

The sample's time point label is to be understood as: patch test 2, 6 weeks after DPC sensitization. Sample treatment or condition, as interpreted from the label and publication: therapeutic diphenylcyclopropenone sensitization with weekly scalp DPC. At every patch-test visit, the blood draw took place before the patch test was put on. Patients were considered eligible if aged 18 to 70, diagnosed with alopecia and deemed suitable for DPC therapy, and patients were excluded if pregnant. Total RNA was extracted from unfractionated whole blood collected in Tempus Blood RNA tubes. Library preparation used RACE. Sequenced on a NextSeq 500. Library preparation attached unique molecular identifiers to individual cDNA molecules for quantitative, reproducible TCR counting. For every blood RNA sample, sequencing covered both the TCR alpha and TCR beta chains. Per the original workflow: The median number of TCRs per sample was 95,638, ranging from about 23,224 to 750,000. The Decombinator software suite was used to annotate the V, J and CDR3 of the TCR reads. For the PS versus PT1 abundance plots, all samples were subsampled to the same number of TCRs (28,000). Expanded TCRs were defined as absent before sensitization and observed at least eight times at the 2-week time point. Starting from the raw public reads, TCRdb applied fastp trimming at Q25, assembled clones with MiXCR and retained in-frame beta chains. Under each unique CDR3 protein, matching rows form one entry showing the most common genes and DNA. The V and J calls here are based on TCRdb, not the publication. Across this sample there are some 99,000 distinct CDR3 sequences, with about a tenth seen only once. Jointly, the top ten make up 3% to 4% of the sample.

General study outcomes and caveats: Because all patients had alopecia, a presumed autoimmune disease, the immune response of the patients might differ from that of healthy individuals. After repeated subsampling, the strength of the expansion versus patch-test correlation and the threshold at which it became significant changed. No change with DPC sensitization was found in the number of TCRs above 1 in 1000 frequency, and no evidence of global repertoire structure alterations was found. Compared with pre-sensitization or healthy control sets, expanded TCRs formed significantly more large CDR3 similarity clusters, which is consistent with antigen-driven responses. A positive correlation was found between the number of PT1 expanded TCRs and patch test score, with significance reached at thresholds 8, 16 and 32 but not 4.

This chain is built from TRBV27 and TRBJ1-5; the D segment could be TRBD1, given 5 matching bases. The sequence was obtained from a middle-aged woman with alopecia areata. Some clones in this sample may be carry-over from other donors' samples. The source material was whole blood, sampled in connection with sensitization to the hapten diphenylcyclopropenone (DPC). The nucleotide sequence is TGTGCCAGCAGTTTACAGGGTTACAATCAGCCCCAGCATTTT. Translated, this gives CASSLQGYNQPQHF.